This TCR beta chain was found in a study of cytotoxic CD8 clonotypes in ibrutinib-treated CLL. Overall study context: Response sampling occurred after a median roughly 11 months of treatment (range 6 to 36).

The data were produced by immunoSEQ multiplex PCR, yet TCRdb's version contains in-frame clones alone and is incomplete. The table lists over 95,000 clones, under 70% of them singletons, with under 45% in the top ten. The length of the CDR3 is 13 residues. V gave up 3 bases and J gave up 5 bases, with 9 bases separating them. Germline assignment: CDR1 LNHDA and CDR2 SQIVND (reference sequence). The sequencing here drew on PBMCs, taken after 24 months of ibrutinib treatment. The sequence derives from a human donor with chronic lymphocytic leukemia. The chain employs TRBV19 and TRBJ2-3; a weak D match, TRBD1 (6 bases). The CDR3 DNA is TGTGCCAGTAGTATTGCACAGGGAGATACGCAGTATTTT. This sequence encodes CASSIAQGDTQYF.